These 30 T cell receptor beta chains share one sample of origin, sequenced in a study of cytomegalovirus exposure and HLA in healthy donors listed by TCRdb under 2017. Receptor amplification or capture employed the immunoSEQ multiplex PCR assay. The multiplex PCR relied on a mix of 60 forward primers for TCR Vbeta segments and 13 reverse primers for TCR Jbeta segments. TCRdb mirrors the immuneACCESS table, restricted to in-frame sequences. Some clones are absent from its copies; in checked studies, under half trace to an unresolved V gene, and the reason for the others is unknown. Per the sample table, the count is 150,000 or so clones. Clones ranked in the top ten supply under 2% of the sample. Sequenced sample: PBMCs. These receptors all stem from a woman between 50 and 59 years old in good health and CMV-seronegative.

The rearrangement uses TRBV27 and TRBJ2-4, with D perhaps TRBD1 (5 bases). This CDR3 is built from 13 residues. Germline V gene sequence: CDR1 MNHEY, CDR2 SMNVEV (reference sequence). Trimming cost V 6 bases and J 3 bases, with 9 bases left between them. The CDR3 reads CASRGRSKNIQYF. CDR3 nucleotides: TGTGCCAGCAGGGGGCGTAGCAAAAACATTCAGTACTTC.

The J gene is TRBJ1-1, the V gene TRBV25-1, with TRBD1 identical over 7 bases. Germline CDR1 is MGHDK and CDR2 is SYGVNS. The CDR3 is 16 residues long. V trimming: 3 bases; J trimming: 0 bases; junction bases outside the gene matches: 7. In DNA, the CDR3 is TGTGCCAGCAGTGATACAGGGGCCCCGGTGAACACTGAAGCTTTCTTT. Residues: CASSDTGAPVNTEAFF.

The genes are TRBV5-1 and TRBJ2-5, with a possible D match to TRBD2 (6 bases). The CDR3 is 15 residues long. CDR1 is SGHRS and CDR2 is YFSETQ in the germline V gene. V dropped 6 bases and J dropped 3 bases, with 18 bases sitting between them. CDR3 bases: TGCGCCAGCACCTCGGGGGATATGCGAGAAGAGACCCAGTACTTC. This codes for CASTSGDMREETQYF.

V is TRBV10-3 and J is TRBJ1-1; 7 nucleotides agree with TRBD1. The CDR3 has 14 amino acids. In germline, CDR1 is ENHRY, CDR2 SYGVKD. Trimming cost V 5 bases and J 1 base; bases outside gene matches: 4. The CDR3 is CAISKDRQNTEAFF. DNA of the CDR3: TGTGCCATCAGTAAGGACAGGCAGAACACTGAAGCTTTCTTT.

V and J are TRBV6-6 and TRBJ2-1; tentative D call: TRBD2 (5 bases). This CDR3 has 13 residues. The V gene's germline CDR1 is MNHNY and CDR2 SVGAGI (reference sequence). Trimming pared 6 bases from V and 8 bases from J, leaving 14 bases between. This CDR3 reads CASSLGSVDEQFF. CDR3 bases: TGTGCCAGCAGCCTTGGTAGCGTCGATGAGCAGTTCTTC.

The chain has TRBV5-1 and TRBJ2-1, with D possibly matching TRBD2 (7 bases). The CDR3 runs 15 residues. The germline V gene has CDR1 SGHRS and CDR2 YFSETQ. Trimming removed 4 bases from V and 2 bases from J, with 13 bases in between. The CDR3 reads CASSRRGGPYNEQFF. The CDR3 coding sequence is TGCGCCAGCAGCAGGAGGGGGGGCCCCTACAATGAGCAGTTCTTC.

The V and J genes are TRBV9 and TRBJ2-7, with 10 bases lining up with TRBD1. Germline lookup yields CDR1 SGDLS and CDR2 YYNGEE. CDR3 length: 16 amino acids. V trimming: 4 bases; J trimming: 3 bases; junction bases outside the gene matches: 10. CDR3 region: CASSPPGQGPIYEQYF. CDR3 nucleotide sequence: TGTGCCAGCAGCCCTCCGGGACAGGGGCCGATCTACGAGCAGTACTTC.

V is TRBV5-1 and J is TRBJ2-1, with a possible D match to TRBD2 (5 bases). The CDR3 consists of 13 residues. Deletions cut 7 bases from V and 4 bases from J, with 12 bases between. CDR1 and CDR2 (germline): SGHRS, YFSETQ. DNA of the CDR3: TGCGCCAGCGGATCCCCGGGATACAATGAGCAGTTCTTC. Translated, it gives CASGSPGYNEQFF.

The chain links TRBV5-4 to TRBJ2-3, with TRBD1 as a possible D gene (5 bases). CDR1 SGHNT and CDR2 YYREEE come from the germline V gene (reference sequence). Trimming removed 4 bases from V and 3 bases from J, with 9 bases in between. CDR3 length: 13 amino acids. CDR3 protein: CASSPDRTDTQYF. CDR3 sequence (DNA): TGTGCCAGCAGCCCCGACAGAACAGATACGCAGTATTTT.

The chain employs TRBV5-1 and TRBJ2-2; D not resolved. The CDR3 is 14 residues long. Per germline, CDR1 SGHRS and CDR2 YFSETQ. V was pared by 0 bases and J by 6 bases, with 9 bases between. CDR3 residues: CASSLEQPSGELFF. The CDR3 coding sequence is TGCGCCAGCAGCTTGGAACAGCCCTCCGGGGAGCTGTTTTTT.

The chain couples TRBV29-1 to TRBJ2-7; D call uncertain. Germline V gene lookup returns CDR1 SQVTM and CDR2 ANQGSEA. The V gene lost 4 bases and the J gene lost 7 bases, with 8 bases spanning the gap. The CDR3 runs to 10 residues. The CDR3 nucleotides read TGCAGCGTTGGGTTTGAGGAGCAGTACTTC. Its translation is CSVGFEEQYF.

J is TRBJ2-1 and V is TRBV27, with TRBD1 matching 8 bases. Germline CDR1 MNHEY, CDR2 SMNVEV (reference sequence). The V gene end was trimmed by 5 bases and the J gene end by 3 bases; junction bases not matched to a gene: 6. The CDR3 length is 15 residues. DNA for the CDR3: TGTGCCAGCAGTCCCCTAACAGGGGGCTACAATGAGCAGTTCTTC. Translating gives CASSPLTGGYNEQFF.

Notes on this clone: This sample also contains other DNA sequences that code for the same CDR3. The chain couples TRBV30 to TRBJ2-1; 9 nucleotides match TRBD2. The ends lost 2 bases at V and 4 bases at J; junction bases unmatched: 6. Germline CDR1 GTSNPN, CDR2 SVGIG (reference sequence). This CDR3 contains 15 residues. CDR3 nucleotides: TGTGCCTGGAGTTTCTCTAGCGGGGTTTACAATGAGCAGTTCTTC. It translates to CAWSFSSGVYNEQFF.

V gene TRBV7-2 combines with J gene TRBJ2-7; TRBD1 matches at 10 bases. Germline loops: CDR1 SGHTA, CDR2 FQGNSA. V shed 3 bases and J 2 bases; nucleotides not matched to a gene: 4. The CDR3 totals 15 residues. CDR3 nucleotide sequence: TGTGCCAGCAGCTTGCACGGACAGGGGGCCTACGAGCAGTACTTC. Protein sequence: CASSLHGQGAYEQYF. Full variable domain (outside the CDR3, taken from reference TRBV7-2 and TRBJ2-7): GAGVSQSPSNKVTEKGKDVELRCDPISGHTALYWYRQSLGQGLEFLIYFQGNSAPDKSGLPSDRFSAERTGGSVSTLTIQRTQQEDSAVYLCASSLHGQGAYEQYFGPGTRLTVT.

The rearrangement joins TRBV28 to TRBJ1-6, with 7 bases lining up with TRBD1. This CDR3 has 13 amino acids. J lost 4 bases, V lost 6 bases, and 0 bases had no gene match. CDR1 MDHEN and CDR2 SYDVKM come from the germline V gene. The CDR3 coding sequence is TGTGCCAGCAGACAGGGGTATAATTCACCCCTCCACTTT. Amino acid sequence: CASRQGYNSPLHF.

The V gene is TRBV28, the J gene TRBJ2-7; the match to TRBD2 covers 9 bases. Germline lookup yields CDR1 MDHEN and CDR2 SYDVKM. This CDR3 region has 14 residues. Unmatched junction bases numbered 5, after V lost 4 bases and J lost 4 bases. The CDR3 region is CASSWAGGPYEQYF. CDR3 sequence (DNA): TGTGCCAGCAGTTGGGCGGGAGGGCCGTACGAGCAGTACTTC.

The chain combines TRBV9 with TRBJ1-4; D gene uncertain. CDR1 and CDR2 (germline): SGDLS, YYNGEE. Trimming removed 3 bases at V and 6 bases at J, with 12 bases between. The CDR3 totals 14 residues. In DNA, the CDR3 is TGTGCCAGCAGCGCCCATTTAGGAGATGAAAAACTGTTTTTT. Its protein is CASSAHLGDEKLFF.

The genes are TRBV27 and TRBJ1-2, with 7 bases identical to TRBD1. CDR3 size: 17 residues. Trimming removed 4 bases from V and 2 bases from J; junction bases left unmatched: 13. Germline-derived CDR1 and CDR2 are MNHEY and SMNVEV (reference sequence). CDR3 DNA sequence: TGTGCCAGCAGTTACGTCAGGGGGTCTGAAAGGAACTATGGCTACACCTTC. It specifies CASSYVRGSERNYGYTF.

This chain uses TRBV28 with TRBJ1-3; D is undetermined. V lost 3 bases and J lost 0, with 6 bases in between. The germline gives CDR1 MDHEN, CDR2 SYDVKM. This CDR3 is 14 amino acids long. The CDR3 here is CASSFTSSGNTIYF. The DNA for the CDR3 is TGTGCCAGCAGTTTCACGAGCTCTGGAAACACCATATATTTT.

The V call is TRBV4-2, the J call TRBJ2-2, with 8 positions matching TRBD2. The length of the CDR3 is 18 residues. V shed 0 bases, J shed 4 bases, and the junction held 10 bases outside the gene matches. The V gene's germline CDR1 is LGHNA and CDR2 YNFKEQ. The CDR3 region has the DNA TGTGCCAGCAGCCAAGATCTCTCCAGCGGGAGACGCACCGGGGAGCTGTTTTTT. It translates to CASSQDLSSGRRTGELFF.

This rearrangement joins TRBV7-3 to TRBJ2-3; 10 bases map to TRBD2. The CDR3 spans 17 residues. The V gene end was trimmed by 2 bases and the J gene end by 0 bases; junction bases not matched to a gene: 5. Germline V CDR1 and CDR2: SGHTA, FQGTGA. The CDR3 bases are TGTGCCAGCAGCTTAGAGCGGGGGGGCCTCAGCACAGATACGCAGTATTTT. Encoded protein: CASSLERGGLSTDTQYF.

The chain employs TRBV28 and TRBJ1-6; 10 bases map to TRBD1. With 8 bases clipped from V and 8 bases from J, the junction kept 9 bases outside the gene matches. Germline V lookup: CDR1 MDHEN, CDR2 SYDVKM. The CDR3 sequence is 15 residues long. The CDR3 nucleotides read TGTGCCAGCCTTAACTGGGACAGGGGTGATTCACCCCTCCACTTT. Amino acids: CASLNWDRGDSPLHF.

The chain carries TRBV7-6 and TRBJ2-1, with 11 nucleotides matching TRBD2. Losses at the gene ends were 1 base for V and 7 bases for J; bases not matched to a gene: 3. The CDR3 spans 15 residues. Germline lookup yields CDR1 SGHVS and CDR2 FNYEAQ. The CDR3 DNA reads as TGTGCCAGCAGCTTAGGTAGCGGGAGGGCAAATGAGCAGTTCTTC. As protein: CASSLGSGRANEQFF.

The chain employs TRBV7-2 and TRBJ1-1, with 8 bases that match TRBD1. This CDR3 has 14 residues. V lost 3 bases to trimming and J lost 3 bases; unmatched junction nucleotides: 3. The germline gives CDR1 SGHTA, CDR2 FQGNSA. The CDR3 nucleotides are TGTGCCAGCAGCTTCCAGACAGGGGACACTGAAGCTTTCTTT. Amino acid sequence: CASSFQTGDTEAFF.

The chain carries TRBV18 and TRBJ2-7, with TRBD1 identical over 11 bases. Germline trimming cut 3 bases from V and 7 bases from J; bases unmatched to any gene: 8. In germline, CDR1 is KGHSH, CDR2 LQKENI. The CDR3 totals 15 residues. The CDR3 DNA sequence: TGTGCCAGCTCACCTTTCTCGGGACAGGGGGTTGAGCAGTACTTC. Its protein product is CASSPFSGQGVEQYF.

V gene TRBV11-3 combines with J gene TRBJ2-3; TRBD2 agrees at 10 bases. The trim removed 5 bases at V and 1 base at J, leaving 3 bases unmatched. The CDR3 covers 15 residues. CDR1 and CDR2 from the germline V gene are SGHNT and YENEEA. In DNA, the CDR3 is TGTGCCAGCAGCCCCGGACTAGCGGGCACAGATACGCAGTATTTT. Encoded protein: CASSPGLAGTDTQYF.

V is TRBV29-1 and J is TRBJ2-1, with 7 bases matching TRBD1. V shed 6 bases, J shed 0 bases, and the junction held 5 bases outside the gene matches. Germline V gives CDR1 SQVTM, CDR2 ANQGSEA. This CDR3 has 14 amino acids. CDR3 in amino acids: CSVVTGSSYNEQFF. Written as DNA, the CDR3 is TGCAGCGTAGTGACAGGGAGCTCCTACAATGAGCAGTTCTTC.

J is TRBJ1-2 and V is TRBV7-9; D not resolved. V dropped 1 base and J dropped 1 base, with 7 bases sitting between them. This CDR3 contains 14 residues. CDR1 is SEHNR, CDR2 FQNEAQ, per germline (reference sequence). CDR3 residues: CASSLGSGNYGYTF. The CDR3, as DNA: TGTGCCAGCAGCTTAGGGTCGGGTAACTATGGCTACACCTTC.

This chain connects TRBV19 to TRBJ2-7; tentative D call: TRBD1 (6 bases). Trimming cost V 1 base and J 5 bases, with 21 bases left between them. Germline CDR1 is LNHDA and CDR2 is SQIVND (reference sequence). This CDR3 is 17 amino acids long. CDR3 protein: CASSIGPIQGGAHEQYF. For the CDR3, the DNA is TGTGCCAGTAGTATAGGCCCCATACAGGGTGGAGCCCACGAGCAGTACTTC.

The gene calls are TRBV11-3 and TRBJ2-5, with 13 positions matching TRBD2. This CDR3 spans 17 amino acids. Per germline, CDR1 SGHNT and CDR2 YENEEA. V was pared by 1 base and J by 4 bases, with 6 bases of the junction left unmatched. The CDR3, as DNA: TGTGCCAGCAGCTTAGGACTAGCGGGAGGAGTCAGAGAGACCCAGTACTTC. This encodes CASSLGLAGGVRETQYF.